Below are 26 T cell receptor beta chains sequenced from a single sample in a study of cytomegalovirus exposure and HLA in healthy donors. Here immunoSEQ multiplex PCR was the method, and the copy in TCRdb shows in-frame clones only, minus some. The sample has 300,000 to 400,000 clones, 86% seen once. The sample was PBMCs. These TCRs come from a woman under 30 in good health and CMV-seronegative.

The J gene is TRBJ2-7, the V gene TRBV28, with 8 bases fitting TRBD2. Germline CDR1 is MDHEN and CDR2 is SYDVKM. This CDR3 comprises 13 residues. V shed 2 bases and J 3 bases; nucleotides not matched to a gene: 0. CDR3 loop: CASSLRGGYEQYF. Here the CDR3 DNA reads TGTGCCAGCAGTTTACGGGGGGGCTACGAGCAGTACTTC.

The CDR3 DNA reads TGTGCCAGCAGTGAACTTCCCCTAGCGGGGGGTGAGACCCAGTACTTC. It yields the protein CASSELPLAGGETQYF. The genes are TRBV2 and TRBJ2-5; 11 bases line up with TRBD2. The CDR3 covers 16 residues. Unmatched junction bases numbered 7, after V lost 2 bases and J lost 5 bases. CDR1 is SNHLY, CDR2 FYNNEI, per germline.

The V call is TRBV6-5, the J call TRBJ1-1; D unclear. Germline CDR1 and CDR2: MNHEY and SVGAGI. V lost 1 base to trimming and J lost 4 bases, with 13 bases between them. This CDR3 region has 15 residues. CDR3 sequence reads: CASSYYAQAGTEAFF. As DNA, the CDR3 is TGTGCCAGCAGTTACTATGCCCAGGCGGGCACTGAAGCTTTCTTT.

V and J are TRBV6-5 and TRBJ2-1; TRBD2 aligns across 7 bases. Trimming cost V 2 bases and J 2 bases; bases outside gene matches: 3. CDR1 and CDR2 from the germline V gene are MNHEY and SVGAGI. The CDR3 is 15 residues long. For the CDR3, the DNA is TGTGCCAGCAGTTACGAGCGGGGTGCCTACAATGAGCAGTTCTTC. It yields the protein CASSYERGAYNEQFF.

The V gene is TRBV19, the J gene TRBJ2-2; D may be TRBD1 (6 bases). V was clipped by 1 base and J by 6 bases, with 18 bases between them. This CDR3 is built from 17 residues. CDR1 and CDR2 (germline): LNHDA, SQIVND (reference sequence). This CDR3 is CASSIVSPDSRPGELFF. CDR3 sequence (DNA): TGTGCCAGTAGTATAGTAAGTCCGGACAGTCGGCCCGGGGAGCTGTTTTTT.

This clone occurred a few times. The V call is TRBV2, the J call TRBJ1-1; D gene uncertain. This CDR3 region has 12 residues. V gave up 4 bases and J gave up 0 bases, with 3 bases separating them. Germline-derived CDR1 and CDR2 are SNHLY and FYNNEI. This chain's CDR3 is CASSVLNTEAFF. Written as DNA, the CDR3 is TGTGCCAGCAGTGTCTTGAACACTGAAGCTTTCTTT. Supplemented by reference TRBV2 and TRBJ1-1, the full variable domain reads EPEVTQTPSHQVTQMGQEVILRCVPISNHLYFYWYRQILGQKVEFLVSFYNNEISEKSEIFDDQFSVERPDGSNFTLKIRSTKLEDSAMYFCASSVLNTEAFFGQGTRLTVV.

The chain combines TRBV7-2 with TRBJ2-5, with D possibly matching TRBD2 (5 bases). Germline CDR1 and CDR2: SGHTA and FQGNSA. Trimming removed 4 bases from V and 2 bases from J, with 11 bases in between. CDR3 size: 14 residues. CDR3 sequence (DNA): TGTGCCAGCAGCTCGGGCGGGCGACAAGAGACCCAGTACTTC. Its translation: CASSSGGRQETQYF.

V is TRBV15 and J is TRBJ2-7; TRBD2 matches at 7 bases. V dropped 2 bases and J dropped 7; count of bases not matched to a gene: 5. CDR1 LNHNV and CDR2 YYDKDF come from the germline V gene (reference sequence). The CDR3 consists of 13 residues. CDR3: CATSRRTRQEQYF. In DNA, the CDR3 is TGTGCCACCAGCAGAAGGACTAGACAAGAGCAGTACTTC.

This chain joins TRBV4-1 and TRBJ2-5; 9 positions agree with TRBD2. V was pared by 2 bases and J by 4 bases, with 5 bases of the junction left unmatched. The germline V gene has CDR1 MGHRA and CDR2 YSYEKL. This CDR3 is built from 15 residues. The CDR3 DNA is TGCGCCAGCAGCCAAATTAGCGGGAGAGGAGAGACCCAGTACTTC. Its translation is CASSQISGRGETQYF.

J is TRBJ1-3 and V is TRBV28, with unresolved D. V was shortened by 5 bases and J by 0 bases, with 17 bases between the two germline ends. Germline V gene sequence: CDR1 MDHEN, CDR2 SYDVKM. The CDR3 length is 17 residues. CDR3 sequence: CASSPSLGTTSGNTIYF. The CDR3 region has the DNA TGTGCCAGCAGTCCCAGCTTAGGCACTACCTCTGGAAACACCATATATTTT. Filled out from reference TRBV28 and TRBJ1-3, the complete variable domain reads DVKVTQSSRYLVKRTGEKVFLECVQDMDHENMFWYRQDPGLGLRLIYFSYDVKMKEKGDIPEGYSVSREKKERFSLILESASTNQTSMYLCASSPSLGTTSGNTIYFGEGSWLTVV.

In the case of this clone: At the DNA level, this CDR3 is encoded by other sequences in the same sample as well. This chain joins TRBV4-1 and TRBJ2-5; 8 nucleotides align to TRBD2. Per the germline V gene, CDR1 is MGHRA and CDR2 is YSYEKL. With V trimmed by 3 bases and J by 4 bases, 1 base remained unmatched. The CDR3 runs 13 residues. The CDR3 DNA reads TGCGCCAGCAGCCAGGGACTAGTAGAGACCCAGTACTTC. This sequence encodes CASSQGLVETQYF.

CDR3 coding DNA: TGTGCCAGCTCCCTCATGGGGGCGAATAATTCACCCCTCCACTTT. Its translation: CASSLMGANNSPLHF. The rearrangement joins TRBV18 to TRBJ1-6, with D possibly matching TRBD1 (6 bases). Germline CDR1 reads KGHSH; CDR2 reads LQKENI. The V end was cut by 6 bases, the J end by 5 bases, with 14 bases between. CDR3 length: 15 residues.

The rearrangement joins TRBV27 to TRBJ2-7; D is perhaps TRBD1 (5 bases). V was cut by 3 bases and J by 2 bases, with 8 bases left in between. Germline V CDR1 and CDR2: MNHEY, SMNVEV (reference sequence). This CDR3 is 13 amino acids long. Here the CDR3 DNA reads TGTGCCAGCAGTTTTTCAGGGCCCTACGAGCAGTACTTC. This codes for CASSFSGPYEQYF.

The chain joins TRBV30 to TRBJ1-1; unclear D gene. The V and J ends lost 1 base and 7 bases respectively, with 7 bases between them. Germline loops: CDR1 GTSNPN, CDR2 SVGIG (reference sequence). CDR3 size: 11 residues. CDR3 coding DNA: TGTGCCTGGAGTGCCCTCCGTGAAGCTTTCTTT. Translated: CAWSALREAFF.

Turning to this clone: This sample includes further DNA sequences coding for the same CDR3. This rearrangement joins TRBV7-2 to TRBJ2-5; 7 bases map to TRBD1. V trimming: 6 bases; J trimming: 4 bases; junction bases outside the gene matches: 2. The germline gives CDR1 SGHTA, CDR2 FQGNSA. The CDR3 runs to 12 residues. The CDR3 spells CASSYRGETQYF. In DNA, the CDR3 is TGTGCCAGCAGTTACAGGGGAGAGACCCAGTACTTC.

Only a few counts were recorded for this clone. Other DNA sequences from this sample encode an identical CDR3 as well. The rearrangement links TRBV27 to TRBJ1-1; no reliable D call. The germline V gene has CDR1 MNHEY and CDR2 SMNVEV (reference sequence). The CDR3 is 15 residues long. V was clipped by 0 bases and J by 1 base, with 9 bases between them. The CDR3 sequence: CASSLSIAGNTEAFF. CDR3 DNA sequence: TGTGCCAGCAGTTTATCGATCGCGGGGAACACTGAAGCTTTCTTT.

This chain uses TRBV18 with TRBJ2-1; possible D gene TRBD1, 5 bases. CDR1 KGHSH and CDR2 LQKENI come from the germline V gene. The V end was cut by 3 bases, the J end by 5 bases, with 17 bases between. The CDR3 is 16 amino acids. In nucleotides, the CDR3 is TGTGCCAGCTCACCTCCAGGGTTTCGACAAGACAATGAGCAGTTCTTC. Residues: CASSPPGFRQDNEQFF.

The V call is TRBV7-9, the J call TRBJ2-7; 10 bases are a match to TRBD2. V shed 7 bases, J shed 1 base, and the junction held 13 bases outside the gene matches. The CDR3 loop spans 17 amino acids. CDR1 and CDR2 from the germline V gene are SEHNR and FQNEAQ (reference sequence). DNA for the CDR3: TGTGCCAGCAAACTAGCGGGAAAGCCTAGAGATTCCTACGAGCAGTACTTC. Translated, it gives CASKLAGKPRDSYEQYF.

V usage is TRBV21-1 and J usage is TRBJ1-2; the D call TRBD1 from the table was never checked on the DNA. TRBV21-1 is a pseudogene locus. The CDR3 is 16 residues long. CDR3 DNA: TGTGCCAGCAGCCCTAGGGGGGACAGGATTAACTATGGCTACACCTTC. This codes for CASSPRGDRINYGYTF.

The V gene is TRBV30, the J gene TRBJ1-5; TRBD1 agrees at 9 bases. Germline V gives CDR1 GTSNPN, CDR2 SVGIG (reference sequence). The CDR3 extends over 15 amino acids. The V segment lost 5 bases and the J segment 6 bases; nucleotides outside the gene matches: 11. Here the CDR3 DNA reads TGTGCCTGGGAAGGGAAGACAGGGGGAAGTCAGCCCCAGCATTTT. This translates into CAWEGKTGGSQPQHF.

The V call is TRBV27, the J call TRBJ2-1; 13 bases align to TRBD2. Germline V gene sequence: CDR1 MNHEY, CDR2 SMNVEV (reference sequence). The length of the CDR3 is 17 residues. Trimming cost V 5 bases and J 2 bases; bases outside gene matches: 6. Written as DNA, the CDR3 is TGTGCCAGCAGTCACGGGACTAGCGGGGAGGCCTACAATGAGCAGTTCTTC. This gives the protein CASSHGTSGEAYNEQFF.

The chain combines TRBV28 with TRBJ2-7; unclear D gene. V lost 5 bases to trimming and J lost 2 bases, with 13 bases between them. The germline V gene has CDR1 MDHEN and CDR2 SYDVKM. The CDR3 covers 14 residues. This chain's CDR3 is CASSPLLAAYEQYF. The CDR3 coding sequence is TGTGCCAGCAGTCCCCTCTTGGCGGCCTACGAGCAGTACTTC.

The chain couples TRBV4-1 to TRBJ1-4; the match to TRBD1 covers 9 bases. Germline values: CDR1 MGHRA, CDR2 YSYEKL. The J segment lost 7 bases and the V segment lost 1 base, leaving 1 base of the junction unmatched. The CDR3 is 14 residues long. The DNA of the CDR3 is TGCGCCAGCAGCCAAGTGACAGGGGGTGAAAAACTGTTTTTT. The encoded protein is CASSQVTGGEKLFF.

CDR3 sequence reads: CASSQARHVGTDTQYF. The CDR3 nucleotides read TGTGCCAGCAGCCAAGCCAGGCACGTCGGAACAGATACGCAGTATTTT. The rearrangement links TRBV14 to TRBJ2-3; no clear D gene. The CDR3 spans 16 residues. V was clipped by 1 base and J by 3 bases, with 14 bases between them. CDR1 SGHDN and CDR2 FVKESK come from the germline V gene. The complete variable domain, with remaining parts taken from reference TRBV14 and TRBJ2-3, reads EAGVTQFPSHSVIEKGQTVTLRCDPISGHDNLYWYRRVMGKEIKFLLHFVKESKQDESGMPNNRFLAERTGGTYSTLKVQPAELEDSGVYFCASSQARHVGTDTQYFGPGTRLTVL.

Here the CDR3 DNA reads TGTGCCAGTAGTATCGGGAATAGCCCAGATACGCAGTATTTT. Translating gives CASSIGNSPDTQYF. The chain has TRBV19 and TRBJ2-3; a possible D gene is TRBD2 (5 bases). The V end lost 3 bases, the J end lost 4 bases, and 11 bases lay between the germline ends. This CDR3 is 14 amino acids long. Germline CDR1 is LNHDA and CDR2 is SQIVND (reference sequence).

The chain has TRBV6-5 and TRBJ1-2; 7 bases are a match to TRBD1. CDR1 is MNHEY, CDR2 SVGAGI, per germline. J gave up 6 bases and V 2 bases, and 12 bases lay outside the gene matches. CDR3 length: 16 residues. The CDR3 coding sequence is TGTGCCAGCAGTTACCTGGGACAGACTTCTTCGAATGGCTACACCTTC. Its protein is CASSYLGQTSSNGYTF.